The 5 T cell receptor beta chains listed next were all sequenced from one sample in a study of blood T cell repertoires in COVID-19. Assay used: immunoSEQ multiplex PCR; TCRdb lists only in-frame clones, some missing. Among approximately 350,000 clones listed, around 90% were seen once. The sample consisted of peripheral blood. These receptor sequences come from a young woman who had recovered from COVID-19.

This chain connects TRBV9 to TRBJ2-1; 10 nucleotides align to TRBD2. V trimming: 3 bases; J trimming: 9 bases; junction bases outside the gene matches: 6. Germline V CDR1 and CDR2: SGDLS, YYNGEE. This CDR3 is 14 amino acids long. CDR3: CASSGPLAGAEQFF. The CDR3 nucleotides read TGTGCCAGCAGCGGACCCCTAGCGGGAGCTGAGCAGTTCTTC.

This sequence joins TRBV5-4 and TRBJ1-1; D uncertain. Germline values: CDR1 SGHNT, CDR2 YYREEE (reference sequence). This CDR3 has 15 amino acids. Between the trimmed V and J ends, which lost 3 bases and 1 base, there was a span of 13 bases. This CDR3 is CASSSTTAGNTEAFF. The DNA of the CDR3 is TGTGCCAGCAGCTCGACCACAGCAGGGAACACTGAAGCTTTCTTT.

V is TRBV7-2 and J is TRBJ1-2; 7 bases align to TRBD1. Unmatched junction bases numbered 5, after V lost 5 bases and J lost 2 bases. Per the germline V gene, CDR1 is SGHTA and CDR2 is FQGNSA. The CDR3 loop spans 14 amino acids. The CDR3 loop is CASSRTGVNYGYTF. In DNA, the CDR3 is TGTGCCAGCAGCCGTACAGGGGTAAACTATGGCTACACCTTC.

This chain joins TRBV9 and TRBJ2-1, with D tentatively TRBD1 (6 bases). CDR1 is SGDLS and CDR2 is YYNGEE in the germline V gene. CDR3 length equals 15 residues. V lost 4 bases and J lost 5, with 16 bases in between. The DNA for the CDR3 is TGTGCCAGCAGCACGGAAGGGGACAAAAACAATGAGCAGTTCTTC. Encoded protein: CASSTEGDKNNEQFF.

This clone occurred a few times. CDR3 DNA: TGTGCCAGCAGCTTAGAACTTGGTTATGGCTACACCTTC. Translated, it gives CASSLELGYGYTF. This chain connects TRBV11-2 to TRBJ1-2; the D is unclear. The V end was cut by 0 bases, the J end by 5 bases, with 7 bases between. The CDR3 runs to 13 residues. Germline values: CDR1 SGHAT, CDR2 FQNNGV.